This T cell receptor beta chain was documented in a study of T cells in localized non-small cell lung cancer. Sequenced by immunoSEQ multiplex PCR; TCRdb stores in-frame clones only, minus some. This sample has under 40,000 clones; just under 80% occur once, and the top ten carry less than 45%. The TCR comes from a male donor aged 60 or older with stage II squamous cell lung carcinoma. The sample consisted of peripheral blood, taken before any cancer treatment.

The DNA for the CDR3 is TGTGCCAGCAGCCCCCGGACAGGGGGTTTCGCCTACGAGCAGTACTTC. Translated: CASSPRTGGFAYEQYF. The genes are TRBV5-4 and TRBJ2-7; 10 bases are a match to TRBD1. The germline V gene has CDR1 SGHNT and CDR2 YYREEE (reference sequence). The length of the CDR3 is 16 residues. After removal of 4 bases from V and 2 bases from J, the junction contained 9 bases not matched to a gene.